This entry describes one T cell receptor beta chain. Its specificity is unknown. Approximately 220 ng DNA, 30,000 or so T cell genomes, went into each sorted-subset replicate PCR. Per the original methods: Junction-only sequences produced by ImmunoSEQ had no quality scores, so filtering differed. Sequencing was performed with immunoSEQ multiplex PCR; in TCRdb, only in-frame clones are kept and a portion is missing. The V and J calls and clone size were taken over from that table, and D and trimming were inferred from the DNA. The table has 150,000 to 200,000 clones, approximately 92% seen once. This entry belongs to a study of shared clonotypes between healthy human individuals. Points from the study as a whole: Deeper or shallower sequencing was expected to change how clonotypes are shared among donors.

Division of CD4+ cells produced a CD45RA+ naive subset and a CD45RA-negative memory subset. V shed 2 bases and J shed 4 bases, with 10 bases lying between them. The CDR3 extends over 15 amino acids. The V gene's germline CDR1 is SGHRS and CDR2 YFSETQ. The V call is TRBV5-1, the J call TRBJ2-6, with D unclear. Sample: naive CD4+ T cells sorted from blood. As to subset: CD45RA+ positively selected. The TCR originated in a woman aged 30 to 39 in good health. The chain's CDR3 is CASSFARSGANVLTF. CDR3 coding DNA: TGCGCCAGCAGCTTCGCTCGATCCGGGGCCAACGTCCTGACTTTC.